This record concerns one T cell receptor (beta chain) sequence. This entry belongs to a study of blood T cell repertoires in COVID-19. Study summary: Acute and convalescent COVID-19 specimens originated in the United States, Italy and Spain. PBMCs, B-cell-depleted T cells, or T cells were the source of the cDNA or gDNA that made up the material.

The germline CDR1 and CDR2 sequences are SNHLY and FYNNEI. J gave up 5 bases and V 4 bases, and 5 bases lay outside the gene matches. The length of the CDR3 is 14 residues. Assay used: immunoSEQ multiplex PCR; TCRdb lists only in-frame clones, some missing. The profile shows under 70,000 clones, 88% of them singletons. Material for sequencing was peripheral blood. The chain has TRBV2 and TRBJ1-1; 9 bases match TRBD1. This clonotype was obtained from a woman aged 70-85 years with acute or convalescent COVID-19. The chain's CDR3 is CASSGQGGTTEAFF. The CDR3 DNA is TGTGCCAGCAGTGGACAGGGGGGCACTACTGAAGCTTTCTTT.